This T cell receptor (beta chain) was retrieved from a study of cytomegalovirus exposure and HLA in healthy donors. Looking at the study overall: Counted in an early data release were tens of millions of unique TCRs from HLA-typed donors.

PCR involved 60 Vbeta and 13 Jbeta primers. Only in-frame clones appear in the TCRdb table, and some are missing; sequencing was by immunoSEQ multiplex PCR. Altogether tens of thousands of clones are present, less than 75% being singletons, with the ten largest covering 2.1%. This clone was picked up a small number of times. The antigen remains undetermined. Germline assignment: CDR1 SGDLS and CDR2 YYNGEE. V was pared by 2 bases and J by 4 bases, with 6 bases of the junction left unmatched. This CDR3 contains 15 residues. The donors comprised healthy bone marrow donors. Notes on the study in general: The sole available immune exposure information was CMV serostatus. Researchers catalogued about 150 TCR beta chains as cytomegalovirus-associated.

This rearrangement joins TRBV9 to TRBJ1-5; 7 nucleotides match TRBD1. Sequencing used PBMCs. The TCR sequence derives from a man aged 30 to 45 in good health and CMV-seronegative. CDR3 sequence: CASSVTGTENQPQHF. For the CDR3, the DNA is TGTGCCAGCAGCGTGACCGGGACAGAAAATCAGCCCCAGCATTTT.